This T cell receptor (beta chain) is drawn from a study of tumor and adjacent non-tumor tissue in lung cancer (dated by TCRdb to 2016 to 2019). Looking at the study overall: By cancer type, the cohort comprised 12 adenocarcinoma patients, a couple of squamous cell carcinoma patients and 1 small cell lung cancer patient. For each patient, one tumor sample and one normal lung sample were taken, giving about 29 paired specimens that underwent TCRbeta CDR3 sequencing. Bulk TCRbeta repertoires were compared between lung tumor tissue and matched distant non-tumor lung tissue obtained from over 13 lung cancer patients. Ages among the approximately 15 patients ranged from about 31 to 85 years, there were 10 men and 5 women, and disease was at TNM stage I to III. Sequencing produced 125,075,908 productive TCRbeta reads in total, an average of approximately 4.2 million reads per sample. Study-wide conclusions, independent of this receptor: Only approximately 16 patients were included in the cohort, and the need for larger samples and more detailed clinical data was noted by the authors. In normal lung, the top 100 clones accounted for a significantly larger cumulative share of the repertoire than in tumor tissue. Neither the sequencing platform nor unique molecular identifiers are mentioned in the methods. Younger patients had significantly higher TCR diversity, and higher tumor TCR diversity was associated with shorter overall and disease-free survival. Significantly higher TCR diversity (inverse Simpson) was observed in tumor tissue than in normal lung tissue (around 450 vs 150, P = 0.0075, Mann-Whitney U test). Peripheral blood was not sequenced, so blood TCRbeta repertoires were not examined in the lung cancer patients of the study.

RNA was extracted from bulk unsorted tissue and checked for quality with a NanoDrop ND-1000 and an Agilent 2100. Distant non-tumor tissue taken more than 3 cm from the tumor edge was used as the normal lung sample. All donors had newly diagnosed lung cancer, had not received prior chemotherapy, and were admitted for thoracic surgery in China between August and November 2014. Patients with previous radiotherapy or chemotherapy, or with another concurrent cancer, were excluded from the study. Surgical tissue pieces of about 1-2 cm3 were preserved in RNAlater solution and were kept at -80 degrees C until use. Taken from cysteine to phenylalanine, the CDR3 has 16 residues. Only CDR3 DNA is held: 48 bases, read in frame from base 1. Sequences SGHRS (CDR1) and YFSETQ (CDR2) are obtained from the germline V gene. V trim: 4 bases; J trim: 9 bases; unmatched bases: 13. This clonotype was observed a handful of times. Its antigen remains undetermined. Since a much larger clone is just one base distant, this may be a read error.

Libraries were constructed by multiplex PCR. The run used an Illumina HiSeq 2500. TCRbeta libraries were constructed through three rounds of nested PCR with primers (Table S4) according to protocols adapted from ARM-PCR. PCR products of 200-500 bp were gel-excised and purified with the QIAquick gel extraction kit before sequencing. In the authors' own workflow: Reads were cleaned with Trimmomatic, merged with FLASH into complete CDR3 sequences, and assigned to V(D)J germline segments with MiTCR. VDJtools was used to compute clonal diversity as the inverse Simpson's index. Productive reads were defined as in-frame sequences without a premature stop codon. Using fastp at Q25 and MiXCR, TCRdb reprocessed the public reads and kept productive beta chains. Each record represents a unique CDR3 protein, reported with the most common genes and DNA among its rows. Clone size and V and J calls follow TCRdb, not the original study. The sample table lists 85,000 or so distinct CDR3 sequences, roughly 77% of them with a count of one. The ten top clones hold around a fifth of the sample.

The rearranged chain carries TRBV5-1 and TRBJ2-2, with 9 junctional bases fitting TRBD2. The specimen was distant non-tumor lung tissue. This receptor was identified in a woman between 50 and 59 years old with non-small cell lung cancer. The CDR3 amino acid sequence is: CASSLPAGGLTRELFF. The DNA is TGCGCCAGCAGCCTTCCAGCGGGAGGATTAACCCGGGAGCTGTTTTTT. Where the CDR3 stops, the reference TRBV5-1 and TRBJ2-2 genes take over; the full variable domain is KAGVTQTPRYLIKTRGQQVTLSCSPISGHRSVSWYQQTPGQGLQFLFEYFSETQRNKGNFPGRFSGRQFSNSRSEMNVSTLELGDSALYLCASSLPAGGLTRELFFGEGSRLTVL.